Listed below are T cell receptor beta chains from one sample, sequenced in a study of T cell responses to AZD1222 COVID-19 vaccine. Some clones are missing from TCRdb's copy, which holds only in-frame ones; the method was immunoSEQ multiplex PCR. This sample has about 170,000 clones, with roughly 89% found just once. The source was peripheral blood, collected on day 0 of AZD1222 vaccination. These receptors all stem from an adult in good health. Both conserved end residues are part of each CDR3. The D gene is left open where the match is weak. For some rows the clone size is stated as once, few or many, or as a class when expanded; others skip it.

j_call cdr3_length clone_size d_call v_call cdr3_nt cdr3_aa
TRBJ2-1 15 - TRBD2 TRBV7-2 TGTGCCACCCAACTAGCGGGGATTTCCTACAATGAGCAGTTCTTC CATQLAGISYNEQFF
TRBJ2-3 16 - - TRBV18 TGTGCCAGCTCACCGAGGGTGACTGCCAGCACAGATACGCAGTATTTT CASSPRVTASTDTQYF
TRBJ2-1 15 few - TRBV6-2/TRBV6-3 TGTGCCAGCAGTCCCGACAGGTCCATGGGGGGTGAGCAGTTCTTC CASSPDRSMGGEQFF
TRBJ1-5 17 - - TRBV6-2/TRBV6-3 TGTGCCAGCAGCCCTACCCGCTCCGGGGCCAGCAATCAGCCCCAGCATTTT CASSPTRSGASNQPQHF
TRBJ2-5 17 - TRBD2 TRBV5-1 TGCGCCAGCAGTTATGGTGGGCTAGCGGGAGTCCGTGAGACCCAGTACTTC CASSYGGLAGVRETQYF
TRBJ2-7 14 - TRBD1 TRBV29-1 TGCAGCGGCCACAGGGGGCGCCGGCCCTACGAGCAGTACTTC CSGHRGRRPYEQYF
TRBJ2-3 13 - - TRBV5-6 TGTGCCAGCAGTCTTCAGTCGGTATATACGCAGTATTTT CASSLQSVYTQYF
TRBJ2-3 14 - - TRBV6-5 TGTGCCAGCAGTTACTCCCAGCAGGGAGATACGCAGTATTTT CASSYSQQGDTQYF
TRBJ1-3 13 - TRBD1 TRBV6-5 TGTGCCAGCACTTTGGACAGGGGGCACACCATATATTTT CASTLDRGHTIYF
TRBJ2-1 16 - - TRBV21-1 TGTGCCAGCAGCGGGGCAGGGGGAAGACAAAACAATGAGCAGTTCTTC CASSGAGGRQNNEQFF
TRBJ2-5 13 - - TRBV27 TGTGCCAGCAGTTCATACCTCGGGTTGATCCAGTACTTC CASSSYLGLIQYF
TRBJ2-3 15 - - TRBV30 TGTGCCTGGAGTGTAAAAGGAGGTTTCACAGATACGCAGTATTTT CAWSVKGGFTDTQYF
TRBJ2-7 16 - - TRBV15 TGTGCCACCAGCAGAGATCCTAGCGATGGATACTACGAGCAGTACTTC CATSRDPSDGYYEQYF
TRBJ1-4 14 once TRBD1 TRBV5-4 TGTGCCAGCAGACCGGACAGGTTAAATGAAAAACTGTTTTTT CASRPDRLNEKLFF
TRBJ2-2 15 once - TRBV7-3 TGTGCCAGCAGCTTAACGGGGAGGTACACCGGGGAGCTGTTTTTT CASSLTGRYTGELFF
TRBJ1-5 13 - - TRBV7-3 TGTGCCAGCAGCCCGCAGGGCGGTCAGCCCCAGCATTTT CASSPQGGQPQHF
TRBJ1-4 16 - - TRBV6-5 TGTGCCAGCAGTTTAGCGCCGCAGGGGCTGAATGAAAAACTGTTTTTT CASSLAPQGLNEKLFF
TRBJ1-4 17 - - TRBV4-1 TGCGCCAGCAGCCAAGAGCCGGGGACCCTAACTAATGAAAAACTGTTTTTT CASSQEPGTLTNEKLFF
TRBJ2-7 12 - - TRBV12-5 TGTGCTAGTGGTTTGGTAGGGGACGAGCAGTACTTC CASGLVGDEQYF
TRBJ2-1 15 - TRBD2 TRBV3-1/TRBV3-2 TGTGCCAGCAGACACACTAGCGGGGGGGACAATGAGCAGTTCTTC CASRHTSGGDNEQFF
TRBJ1-2 13 - TRBD1 TRBV4-1 TGCGCCAGCAGCCAAGCTAGTAGACAGGGTAAAACCTTC CASSQASRQGKTF
TRBJ1-2 13 - - TRBV7-9 TGTGCCAGCAGCTTCGACAGAAACTATGGCTACACCTTC CASSFDRNYGYTF
TRBJ2-1 17 once - TRBV5-4 TGTGCCAGCAGCCGCATACTACGCCACTCTCCTTCTGATGAGCAGTTCTTC CASSRILRHSPSDEQFF
TRBJ2-1 17 - TRBD2 TRBV19 TGTGCCAGTAGCCCCAACCATGGTGGCGGGAGGGTGAGTGAGCAGTTCTTC CASSPNHGGGRVSEQFF
TRBJ2-5 14 - - TRBV19 TGTGCCAGTACCGCACCCGGCGGAGGCAGGGCCCAGTACTTC CASTAPGGGRAQYF
TRBJ1-2 13 - - TRBV14 TGTGCCAGCGCCCAGGGCAGCTTCTATGGCTACACCTTC CASAQGSFYGYTF
TRBJ2-1 14 - TRBD2 TRBV2 TGTGCCAGCAGTAACCCGACTAGCGGGAGAAATAAGTTCTTC CASSNPTSGRNKFF
TRBJ1-1 13 - - TRBV9 TGTGCCAGCAGCGTGACCGCGAACACTGAAGCTTTCTTT CASSVTANTEAFF
TRBJ1-1 15 - TRBD1 TRBV19 TGTGCCAGTGGCAAGGGGGACAGGGGGGACACTGAAGCTTTCTTT CASGKGDRGDTEAFF
TRBJ1-6 17 - - TRBV27 TGTGCCAGCAGTTTATCGGGCCTTCCTATGGGGAATTCACCCCTCCACTTT CASSLSGLPMGNSPLHF
TRBJ1-1 14 once TRBD1 TRBV18 TGTGCCAGCTCATCTTGGGACAGGAACACTGAAGCTTTCTTT CASSSWDRNTEAFF
TRBJ1-1 13 once - TRBV12-3/TRBV12-4 TGTGCCAGCAGTTTACGAGCGAACACTGAAGCTTTCTTT CASSLRANTEAFF
TRBJ2-7 17 - TRBD1 TRBV19 TGTGCCAGTATGAGGGGGACAGGGTCTTCGCCCGGATACGAGCAGTACTTC CASMRGTGSSPGYEQYF
TRBJ1-5 17 - - TRBV19 TGTGCCAGTAGGCACTGGACCTCTGGGGGAAGCAATCAGCCCCAGCATTTT CASRHWTSGGSNQPQHF
TRBJ2-2 12 - - TRBV7-2 TGTGCCAGCAGCTATGGCGACGGGGAGCTGTTTTTT CASSYGDGELFF
TRBJ2-7 13 once - TRBV6-5 TGTGCCAGCAGCCTTACAGGATTCTACGAGCAGTACTTC CASSLTGFYEQYF
TRBJ2-1 14 - - TRBV7-5 TGTGCCAGAAGCGGCCGACTAGCGGGGGGCCTGCAGTTCTTC CARSGRLAGGLQFF